The clone carrying this TCR beta chain was counted ten times or more. The record originates from a study of neurological immune-mediated disorders. The V and J ends lost 0 bases and 0 bases respectively, with 9 bases between them. This CDR3 region has 15 residues. CDR1 and CDR2 from the germline V gene are LGHNA and YNFKEQ. A 10-nucleotide random UMI tagged transcripts in template-switch 5'RACE cDNA synthesis. TCRdb ran MiXCR on the 5' RACE reads and lists one entry per CDR3 protein. The sample shows 65,000 to 80,000 distinct CDR3 sequences, approximately 5% of them seen only once. Sequencing was carried out using PBMCs. The chain is built from TRBV4-2 and TRBJ2-7; D is unresolved. The receptor's source is a woman aged 70-85 years with multiple sclerosis. CDR3 region: CASSQERDRSYEQYF. CDR3 sequence (DNA): TGTGCCAGCAGCCAAGAAAGGGATCGCTCCTACGAGCAGTACTTC.